Listed here are 30 T cell receptor beta chains from one sample, sequenced in a study of blood T cells in healthy people across ages. Then a second PCR, running roughly 7 to 12 cycles, was carried out with a sample-barcoded 5' primer and a J-beta primer mix. TCRdb ran MiXCR on the 5' RACE reads and lists one entry per CDR3 protein. This sample has hundreds of thousands of distinct CDR3 sequences; 22% occur once, and the top ten carry around 22%. Material for sequencing was blood. The receptors were sampled from a man between 70 and 80 years old in good health.

This sequence joins TRBV11-3 and TRBJ2-5; D is undetermined. The J call is doubtful: the DNA matches TRBJ2-7 better. Per the germline V gene, CDR1 is SGHNT and CDR2 is YENEEA. The CDR3 length is 13 residues. CDR3 coding DNA: TGTGCCAGCAGCTTAGGGATAGGCTACGAGCAGTACGTC. It codes for CASSLGIGYEQYV.

The CDR3 reads CASSLAGPMTGTLFF. The CDR3 bases are TGTGCCAGCAGCCTAGCGGGACCGATGACCGGAACGCTGTTTTTT. The J gene is TRBJ2-2, the V gene TRBV11-2; 9 bases align to TRBD2. This CDR3 contains 15 residues. In germline, CDR1 is SGHAT, CDR2 FQNNGV. The V and J ends lost 5 bases and 13 bases, in that order; junction bases with no gene match: 14. Full variable domain (missing parts from reference TRBV11-2 and TRBJ2-2): EAGVAQSPRYKIIEKRQSVAFWCNPISGHATLYWYQQILGQGPKLLIQFQNNGVVDDSQLPKDRFSAERLKGVDSTLKIQPAKLEDSAVYLCASSLAGPMTGTLFFGEGSRLTVL.

This clonotype was found a few times. The V call is TRBV19, the J call TRBJ1-2; D is ambiguous. Per the germline V gene, CDR1 is LNHDA and CDR2 is SQIVND (reference sequence). The V end lost 1 base, the J end lost 2 bases, and 5 bases lay between the germline ends. The CDR3 covers 13 residues. This CDR3 reads CASSIGKNYGYTF. The CDR3 DNA reads as TGTGCCAGTAGTATAGGGAAGAACTATGGCTACACCTTC.

The rearrangement joins TRBV5-1 to TRBJ2-1; 10 nucleotides match TRBD2. V trimming: 2 bases; J trimming: 8 bases; junction bases outside the gene matches: 10. Germline V CDR1 and CDR2: SGHRS, YFSETQ. The CDR3 length is 16 residues. In DNA, the CDR3 is TGCGCCAGCAGCTTCCAGTCTAGCGGGAGTGGCCATGAGCAGTTCTTC. This gives the protein CASSFQSSGSGHEQFF.

The V call is TRBV19, the J call TRBJ2-7; maybe TRBD1 (5 bases). The CDR3 is made up of 13 amino acids. Germline CDR1 and CDR2: LNHDA and SQIVND (reference sequence). V dropped 6 bases and J dropped 3 bases, with 12 bases sitting between them. The CDR3 protein is CASREGHLYEQYF. CDR3 sequence (DNA): TGTGCCAGTAGAGAAGGACACCTCTACGAGCAGTACTTC.

In this sample, this clonotype turned up a few times. J is TRBJ2-1 and V is TRBV7-6, with D unclear. The CDR3 sequence is 13 residues long. In germline, CDR1 is SGHVS, CDR2 FNYEAQ. Trimming left V 0 bases short and J 9 bases short, with 9 bases between. CDR3 amino acids: CASSLASTIEQFF. In DNA, the CDR3 is TGTGCCAGCAGCTTAGCCAGCACGATTGAGCAGTTCTTC.

The chain employs TRBV6-1 and TRBJ2-3; possibly TRBD1 or TRBD2 for D (5 bases each). Germline V gene data show CDR1 as MNHNS and CDR2 as SASEGT. The CDR3 extends over 13 amino acids. V was pared by 6 bases and J by 2 bases, with 9 bases between. The CDR3 sequence is CASRAGATDTQYF. The CDR3 coding sequence is TGTGCCAGCAGAGCCGGGGCCACAGATACGCAGTATTTT.

This clonotype was detected many times. The chain links TRBV29-1 to TRBJ2-3; D could derive from TRBD1 or TRBD2 (5 bases each). V dropped 1 base and J dropped 0 bases, with 5 bases sitting between them. The CDR3 has 13 residues. Germline V gene sequence: CDR1 SQVTM, CDR2 ANQGSEA. The CDR3 region is CSVEGGSTDTQYF. As DNA, the CDR3 is TGCAGCGTTGAAGGGGGGAGCACAGATACGCAGTATTTT.

This clonotype was detected a few times. The J gene is TRBJ2-7, the V gene TRBV20-1, with 9 bases aligning to TRBD2. The J segment lost 6 bases and the V segment lost 0 bases, leaving 3 bases of the junction unmatched. Germline V lookup: CDR1 DFQATT, CDR2 SNEGSKA (reference sequence). The CDR3 loop spans 13 amino acids. CDR3 coding DNA: TGCAGTGCTAGAGAAGCGGGAGGTAGCGAGCAGTACGTC. It yields the protein CSAREAGGSEQYV.

In its sample, this clonotype was seen a few times. This chain connects TRBV5-1 to TRBJ2-5, with 8 bases lining up with TRBD1. V trimming: 6 bases; J trimming: 5 bases; junction bases outside the gene matches: 12. This CDR3 has 15 amino acids. The germline gives CDR1 SGHRS, CDR2 YFSETQ. The CDR3 here is CASTEMTGVWETQYF. The DNA of the CDR3 is TGCGCCAGCACTGAGATGACAGGGGTCTGGGAGACCCAGTACTTC.

In this sample, this clonotype turned up a few times. The chain uses TRBV5-1 and TRBJ1-2, with 8 bases fitting TRBD1. Per the germline V gene, CDR1 is SGHRS and CDR2 is YFSETQ. The CDR3 is 15 amino acids. V lost 4 bases to trimming and J lost 2 bases; unmatched junction nucleotides: 7. The CDR3 DNA is TGCGCCAGCAGCGATACCGGGACAGGCAACTATGGCTACACCTTC. This sequence encodes CASSDTGTGNYGYTF.

This clonotype is categorized as medium-sized. V gene TRBV12-3 or TRBV12-4 combines with J gene TRBJ1-5; D not certain. V was trimmed by 5 bases and J by 9 bases, leaving 8 bases between them. The CDR3 spans 11 residues. The CDR3 loop reads CASSAAGPQHF. Written as DNA, the CDR3 is TGTGCCAGCAGTGCTGCTGGGCCCCAGCATTTT.

The rearrangement joins TRBV29-1 to TRBJ2-3; 11 bases map to TRBD2. CDR3 length equals 15 residues. V trimming: 8 bases; J trimming: 0 bases; junction bases outside the gene matches: 7. The germline V gene encodes CDR1 SQVTM and CDR2 ANQGSEA. The CDR3 nucleotides read TGCAGCAGCGGGACTAGCGGAGAGAGCACAGATACGCAGTATTTT. Residues: CSSGTSGESTDTQYF.

This clonotype was found a few times. J is TRBJ2-7 and V is TRBV6-1; 7 positions agree with TRBD1. Germline CDR1 is MNHNS and CDR2 is SASEGT. This CDR3 spans 12 amino acids. Germline trimming cut 7 bases from V and 3 bases from J; bases unmatched to any gene: 3. The DNA for the CDR3 is TGTGCCAGCAAGGCAGGGGGCTACGAGCAGTACTTC. This gives the protein CASKAGGYEQYF.

The chain employs TRBV7-2 and TRBJ1-5, with 9 nucleotides matching TRBD1. Germline CDR1 reads SGHTA; CDR2 reads FQGNSA. Germline trimming cut 5 bases from V and 1 base from J; bases unmatched to any gene: 6. The CDR3 length is 16 residues. The CDR3 bases are TGTGCCAGCAGCGCGGGGACAGGGCTGAGCAATCAGCCCCAGCATTTT. This encodes CASSAGTGLSNQPQHF.

This clonotype was seen ten or more times. The rearrangement links TRBV5-1 to TRBJ2-1; D possibly corresponds to TRBD1 (5 bases). The CDR3 has 15 residues. The germline V gene encodes CDR1 SGHRS and CDR2 YFSETQ. V was cut by 0 bases and J by 0 bases, with 7 bases left in between. The CDR3 is CASSLEQGSYNEQFF. The CDR3 coding sequence is TGCGCCAGCAGCTTGGAGCAGGGCTCCTACAATGAGCAGTTCTTC.

This clonotype was counted only a few times. V usage is TRBV7-2 and J usage is TRBJ2-1; 9 bases map to TRBD2. Looked up from germline, CDR1 is SGHTA and CDR2 is FQGNSA. Trimming at V came to 3 bases and at J to 6 bases, leaving 3 bases not matched to a gene. CDR3 length: 14 residues. CDR3 loop: CASSLGTSINEQFF. The CDR3 nucleotides read TGTGCCAGCAGCTTGGGGACTAGCATCAATGAGCAGTTCTTC. Together with reference TRBV7-2 and TRBJ2-1, the CDR3 gives the full variable domain: GAGVSQSPSNKVTEKGKDVELRCDPISGHTALYWYRQSLGQGLEFLIYFQGNSAPDKSGLPSDRFSAERTGGSVSTLTIQRTQQEDSAVYLCASSLGTSINEQFFGPGTRLTVL.

The J gene is TRBJ2-3, the V gene TRBV20-1; 14 positions agree with TRBD2. Trimming cost V 2 bases and J 6 bases; bases outside gene matches: 7. Germline assignment: CDR1 DFQATT and CDR2 SNEGSKA (reference sequence). CDR3 length equals 16 residues. Here the CDR3 DNA reads TGCAGTGCTAGAAATACAGGGACTAGCGGGAGTGATACGCAGTATTTT. As protein: CSARNTGTSGSDTQYF.

This clonotype was counted ten times or more. V and J are TRBV20-1 and TRBJ2-7; D remains ambiguous. Per the germline V gene, CDR1 is DFQATT and CDR2 is SNEGSKA (reference sequence). The V end lost 1 base, the J end lost 3 bases, and 4 bases lay between the germline ends. The length of the CDR3 is 11 residues. CDR3: CSARGGYEQYF. The CDR3 DNA reads as TGCAGTGCTAGAGGGGGCTACGAGCAGTACTTC.

V is TRBV20-1 and J is TRBJ1-4; the match to TRBD1 covers 7 bases. Germline-derived CDR1 and CDR2 are DFQATT and SNEGSKA (reference sequence). CDR3 length: 15 amino acids. V was pared by 0 bases and J by 8 bases, with 9 bases of the junction left unmatched. CDR3 DNA sequence: TGCAGTGCTAGAGATACGGGGCAGGGGGGGGAAAAACTGTTTTTT. Its translation is CSARDTGQGGEKLFF.

The sample holds a few counts of this clonotype. The V and J genes are TRBV7-9 and TRBJ2-5; D is unresolved. This CDR3 spans 15 amino acids. V lost 2 bases and J lost 5, with 15 bases in between. From germline, CDR1 is SEHNR and CDR2 FQNEAQ (reference sequence). CDR3 sequence: CASSLFLSHVETQYF. As DNA, the CDR3 is TGTGCCAGCAGCTTATTCCTTTCCCACGTGGAGACCCAGTACTTC.

CDR3: CASSLASRSTDTQYF. In DNA, the CDR3 is TGTGCCAGCAGCTTAGCGAGCAGGAGCACAGATACGCAGTATTTT. The chain combines TRBV7-9 with TRBJ2-3; D gene uncertain. Between the trimmed V and J ends, which lost 0 bases and 0 bases, there was a span of 7 bases. Germline loops: CDR1 SEHNR, CDR2 FQNEAQ (reference sequence). This CDR3 has 15 residues.

The V and J genes are TRBV5-1 and TRBJ2-1, with 10 positions matching TRBD2. The CDR3 extends over 14 amino acids. V was clipped by 4 bases and J by 14 bases; unmatched bases: 12. The V gene's germline CDR1 is SGHRS and CDR2 YFSETQ. The CDR3 nucleotides are TGCGCCAGCAGCCCCGTGGGTAGCGGGGGGTCAGAGTTCTTC. This sequence encodes CASSPVGSGGSEFF.

This clonotype appeared many times. The V and J genes are TRBV20-1 and TRBJ2-2; D is ambiguous. The V gene's germline CDR1 is DFQATT and CDR2 SNEGSKA (reference sequence). With 6 bases removed from V and 5 bases from J, the gap between germline ends came to 10 bases. The CDR3 loop spans 12 amino acids. The CDR3 loop reads CSAPDQTGELFF. CDR3 bases: TGCAGTGCCCCAGATCAGACCGGGGAGCTGTTTTTT.

This sequence joins TRBV11-2 and TRBJ2-1; D unclear. V was trimmed by 8 bases and J by 4 bases, leaving 18 bases between them. CDR3 length: 15 amino acids. CDR1 is SGHAT, CDR2 FQNNGV, per germline. The CDR3 spells CASRGTGGIYNEQFF. The DNA of the CDR3 is TGTGCCAGCCGAGGCACGGGTGGGATTTACAATGAGCAGTTCTTC.

This clonotype was seen ten or more times. This chain joins TRBV27 and TRBJ2-7, with D hard to call. The CDR3 consists of 10 residues. Germline CDR1 reads MNHEY; CDR2 reads SMNVEV (reference sequence). V was trimmed by 6 bases and J by 3 bases, leaving 3 bases between them. The CDR3 is CASSLYEQYF. The DNA of the CDR3 is TGTGCCAGCAGCCTCTACGAGCAGTACTTC.

This clonotype was seen only a few times. V gene TRBV3-1 combines with J gene TRBJ1-1; D is undetermined. The germline gives CDR1 LGHDT, CDR2 YNNKEL (reference sequence). This CDR3 is built from 14 residues. The ends were cut back, 0 bases at V and 0 bases at J, with 5 bases in the middle. The CDR3 DNA reads as TGTGCCAGCAGCCAAGATCACATGAACACTGAAGCTTTCTTT. Its translation is CASSQDHMNTEAFF.

V is TRBV29-1 and J is TRBJ1-2; 8 bases fit TRBD1. Germline V gene lookup returns CDR1 SQVTM and CDR2 ANQGSEA. Losses at the gene ends were 4 bases for V and 3 bases for J; bases not matched to a gene: 7. The CDR3 contains 14 residues. The CDR3 nucleotides read TGCAGCGTTGTAGCAGGGGGCTTTGACTATGGCTACACCTTC. It encodes CSVVAGGFDYGYTF.

V and J are TRBV20-1 and TRBJ1-5; possibly TRBD1 for D (5 bases). Germline values: CDR1 DFQATT, CDR2 SNEGSKA (reference sequence). The CDR3 loop spans 14 amino acids. Trimming removed 6 bases at V and 6 bases at J, with 18 bases between. CDR3 nucleotides: TGCAGTGCCCCCCCGGACACCGCTTCTCAGCCCCAGCATTTT. It yields the protein CSAPPDTASQPQHF.

The chain employs TRBV29-1 and TRBJ1-1, with D possibly being TRBD1 (6 bases). Trimming took off 4 bases at V and 1 base at J, with 13 bases between the two ends. There are 14 residues in the CDR3. Looked up from germline, CDR1 is SQVTM and CDR2 is ANQGSEA. CDR3 sequence: CSVAQGPQNTEAFF. CDR3 nucleotide sequence: TGCAGCGTTGCCCAGGGGCCCCAGAACACTGAAGCTTTCTTT.